This T cell receptor beta chain was obtained from a study of technical replicates of blood from a few donors. Using immunoSEQ multiplex PCR, the repertoire was profiled, and TCRdb retains in-frame clones only, with some absent. The sample yields about 62,000 clones, 70% to 90% seen once. V shed 2 bases and J 7 bases; nucleotides not matched to a gene: 7. The germline V gene encodes CDR1 SGHDN and CDR2 FVKESK. CDR3 size: 14 residues. The source material was PBMCs. The TCR was taken from a human donor in good health. Some clones in this sample may be carry-over from other donors' samples. The rearrangement links TRBV14 to TRBJ1-2, with 7 bases lining up with TRBD1. CDR3 protein: CASSQRTGLFGYTF. As DNA, the CDR3 is TGTGCCAGCAGCCAACGGACAGGTCTGTTTGGCTACACCTTC.